This T cell receptor (beta chain) was sequenced in a study of T-cell reconstitution after alpha-beta-depleted transplantation in children. V lost 5 bases and J lost 0; bases outside the gene matches: 13. Looked up from germline, CDR1 is LNHDA and CDR2 is SQIVND (reference sequence). The CDR3 has 18 amino acids. Researchers prepared the TCRbeta library using unique molecular identifiers, the study reports. A single record per CDR3 protein comes from TCRdb applying MiXCR to the PCR reads. The sample consists of 350,000 to 400,000 distinct CDR3 sequences, roughly 13% of them appearing once. The chain links TRBV19 to TRBJ1-5; 7 bases align to TRBD1. This specimen consisted of PBMCs, obtained from the stem cell graft. The clonotype was recovered from a human donor who donated a stem cell graft to a child with Fanconi anemia. DNA of the CDR3: TGTGCCAGTAGTCTAAAGGACCGGGACAGATATAGCAATCAGCCCCAGCATTTT. This translates into CASSLKDRDRYSNQPQHF.